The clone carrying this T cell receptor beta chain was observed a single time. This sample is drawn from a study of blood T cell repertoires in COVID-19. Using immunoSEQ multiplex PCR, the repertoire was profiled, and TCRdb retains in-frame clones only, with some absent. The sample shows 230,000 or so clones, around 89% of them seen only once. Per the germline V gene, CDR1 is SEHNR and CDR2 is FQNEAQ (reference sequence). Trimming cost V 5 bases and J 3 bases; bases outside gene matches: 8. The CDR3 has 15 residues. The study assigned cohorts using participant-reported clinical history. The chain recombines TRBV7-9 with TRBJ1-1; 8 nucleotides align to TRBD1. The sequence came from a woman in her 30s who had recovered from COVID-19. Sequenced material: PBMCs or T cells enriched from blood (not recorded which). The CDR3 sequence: CASSPRGPADTEAFF. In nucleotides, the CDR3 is TGTGCCAGCAGCCCCAGGGGGCCGGCAGACACTGAAGCTTTCTTT.